The 30 T cell receptor beta chains below were found in one sample sequenced in a study of PD-1 blockade in classical Hodgkin lymphoma. Here immunoSEQ multiplex PCR was the method, and the copy in TCRdb shows in-frame clones only, minus some. The repertoire holds 20,000 to 25,000 clones, with about 70% as singletons. The time point here: cycle 4 day 1 (C4D1), after around six weeks of nivolumab. Every one of the patients relapsed after autologous stem cell transplantation (brentuximab vedotin exposure was variable). The material was peripheral blood mononuclear cells (PBMCs), obtained before the fourth cycle of nivolumab. The receptor set was obtained from a human donor with classical Hodgkin lymphoma.

The rearrangement links TRBV9 to TRBJ2-7; D may be TRBD2 (7 bases). V dropped 4 bases and J dropped 4 bases, with 15 bases sitting between them. The CDR3 is 14 amino acids. Germline assignment: CDR1 SGDLS and CDR2 YYNGEE. The CDR3 DNA reads TGTGCCAGCAGCCTAGGGGGGGAACCGTACGAGCAGTACTTC. Translating it yields CASSLGGEPYEQYF.

This chain connects TRBV15 to TRBJ2-7; the D gene is possibly TRBD2 (6 bases). The germline CDR1 and CDR2 sequences are LNHNV and YYDKDF (reference sequence). CDR3 length equals 16 residues. V gave up 0 bases and J gave up 2 bases, with 14 bases separating them. CDR3 coding DNA: TGTGCCACCAGCAGAGATCATGCGGGGTTCGCCTACGAGCAGTACTTC. It translates to CATSRDHAGFAYEQYF.

The chain has TRBV6-5 and TRBJ2-1; 7 bases match TRBD1. In germline, CDR1 is MNHEY, CDR2 SVGAGI. V lost 2 bases and J lost 4; bases outside the gene matches: 5. CDR3 length: 15 residues. For the CDR3, the DNA is TGTGCCAGCAGTTACGGGACAGAGAGTTACAATGAGCAGTTCTTC. It specifies CASSYGTESYNEQFF.

This clone has just a few counts. V and J are TRBV6-5 and TRBJ2-7; D not certain. The V gene lost 5 bases and the J gene lost 3 bases, with 17 bases spanning the gap. Germline V gene lookup returns CDR1 MNHEY and CDR2 SVGAGI. The CDR3 sequence is 15 residues long. The CDR3 DNA reads TGTGCCAGCAGTCCCGTGGAAGGGATCGACTACGAGCAGTACTTC. Amino acids: CASSPVEGIDYEQYF.

The chain combines TRBV5-4 with TRBJ2-1, with TRBD2 matching 8 bases. Germline V lookup: CDR1 SGHNT, CDR2 YYREEE (reference sequence). V trimming: 0 bases; J trimming: 5 bases; junction bases outside the gene matches: 4. This CDR3 has 15 amino acids. The CDR3 DNA follows: TGTGCCAGCAGCTTGGTGGTAGCGGGACACAATGAGCAGTTCTTC. Translating gives CASSLVVAGHNEQFF.

This clone is judged medium-sized (0.01 to 0.1%). The chain uses TRBV7-6 and TRBJ2-7, with 7 bases lining up with TRBD1. Trimming took 5 bases from V and 3 from J; bases not matched to a gene: 7. The CDR3 contains 14 residues. The germline V gene has CDR1 SGHVS and CDR2 FNYEAQ. The CDR3 protein is CASSNRGPNYEQYF. In DNA form, the CDR3 reads TGTGCCAGCAGCAACAGGGGACCCAACTACGAGCAGTACTTC.

This clone was picked up a small number of times. This chain connects TRBV4-2 to TRBJ2-5; no clear D gene. CDR3 length: 15 residues. V gave up 0 bases and J gave up 5 bases, with 13 bases separating them. The germline V gene has CDR1 LGHNA and CDR2 YNFKEQ. CDR3 nucleotide sequence: TGTGCCAGCAGCCAAGATATCGGCCCCGCCGAGACCCAGTACTTC. Amino acid sequence: CASSQDIGPAETQYF.

The chain uses TRBV10-2 and TRBJ2-3, with a weak D call TRBD2 (7 bases). V was clipped by 6 bases and J by 0 bases, with 16 bases between them. Germline-derived CDR1 and CDR2 are WSHSY and SAAADI. The length of the CDR3 is 16 residues. The CDR3 coding sequence is TGCGCCAGCAGAGACCGTGGGGGGGCTAGCACAGATACGCAGTATTTT. Translation gives CASRDRGGASTDTQYF.

The V call is TRBV11-2, the J call TRBJ2-1; 7 nucleotides line up with TRBD1. V lost 4 bases to trimming and J lost 9 bases; unmatched junction nucleotides: 0. The V gene's germline CDR1 is SGHAT and CDR2 FQNNGV. The CDR3 has 11 residues. The CDR3 sequence: CASSSGGEQFF. The CDR3 bases are TGTGCCAGCAGCTCAGGGGGTGAGCAGTTCTTC. The whole variable domain, remainder taken from reference TRBV11-2 and TRBJ2-1, is EAGVAQSPRYKIIEKRQSVAFWCNPISGHATLYWYQQILGQGPKLLIQFQNNGVVDDSQLPKDRFSAERLKGVDSTLKIQPAKLEDSAVYLCASSSGGEQFFGPGTRLTVL.

This chain connects TRBV5-4 to TRBJ2-3; 9 nucleotides agree with TRBD2. Germline CDR1 reads SGHNT; CDR2 reads YYREEE (reference sequence). After removal of 0 bases from V and 2 bases from J, the junction contained 1 base not matched to a gene. The CDR3 length is 15 residues. The CDR3 sequence is CASSLASGTTDTQYF. The CDR3 DNA sequence: TGTGCCAGCAGCTTGGCTAGCGGGACCACAGATACGCAGTATTTT.

This chain links TRBV10-3 with TRBJ1-4; D uncertain. Deletions cut 6 bases from V and 7 bases from J, with 12 bases between. Germline assignment: CDR1 ENHRY and CDR2 SYGVKD. CDR3 length: 13 residues. CDR3 residues: CAIRNILSEKLFF. In DNA form, the CDR3 reads TGTGCCATCAGGAATATCCTAAGTGAAAAACTGTTTTTT.

V usage is TRBV7-6 and J usage is TRBJ1-3, with D unresolved. Germline assignment: CDR1 SGHVS and CDR2 FNYEAQ. Between the trimmed V and J ends, which lost 5 bases and 0 bases, there was a span of 11 bases. CDR3 length: 15 amino acids. CDR3 loop: CASSPDSYSGNTIYF. The CDR3 DNA reads TGTGCCAGCAGCCCCGACTCATACTCTGGAAACACCATATATTTT.

The chain combines TRBV19 with TRBJ1-2; possibly TRBD1 for D (5 bases). From germline, CDR1 is LNHDA and CDR2 SQIVND (reference sequence). The CDR3 covers 16 residues. V was clipped by 4 bases and J by 5 bases, with 20 bases between them. The CDR3 is CASSNNNGRGEYGYTF. CDR3 sequence (DNA): TGTGCCAGTAGTAACAATAACGGCCGAGGGGAGTATGGCTACACCTTC.

The J gene is TRBJ1-2, the V gene TRBV6-5; D is uncertain. Between the trimmed V and J ends, which lost 10 bases and 6 bases, there was a span of 12 bases. The CDR3 extends over 11 amino acids. CDR1 MNHEY and CDR2 SVGAGI come from the germline V gene. The CDR3 spells CATRTVDGYTF. CDR3 DNA sequence: TGTGCCACCCGGACCGTTGATGGCTACACCTTC.

This CDR3 is CASRYNSPLHF. The CDR3 region has the DNA TGTGCCAGCAGATATAATTCACCCCTCCACTTT. This chain joins TRBV2 and TRBJ1-6; D gene uncertain. Germline CDR1 SNHLY, CDR2 FYNNEI. CDR3 length: 11 residues. V was cut by 6 bases and J by 4 bases, with 1 base left in between.

This sequence joins TRBV4-1 and TRBJ1-6; D remains ambiguous. From germline, CDR1 is MGHRA and CDR2 YSYEKL. With 3 bases removed from V and 7 bases from J, the gap between germline ends came to 10 bases. The CDR3 totals 14 residues. The CDR3 DNA reads TGCGCCAGCAGCCACGATACAGTGAATTCACCCCTCCACTTT. It specifies CASSHDTVNSPLHF.

V is TRBV2 and J is TRBJ1-5, with 7 bases aligning to TRBD1. Trimming cost V 4 bases and J 1 base; bases outside gene matches: 7. CDR1 SNHLY and CDR2 FYNNEI come from the germline V gene. CDR3 length equals 16 residues. The CDR3 DNA sequence: TGTGCCAGCAGTGTTGGGACAGCGAGAAGCAATCAGCCCCAGCATTTT. Protein sequence: CASSVGTARSNQPQHF.

This chain joins TRBV7-9 and TRBJ2-1; 13 positions agree with TRBD2. V dropped 5 bases and J dropped 9; count of bases not matched to a gene: 10. The CDR3 contains 16 residues. CDR1 SEHNR and CDR2 FQNEAQ come from the germline V gene (reference sequence). CDR3 nucleotide sequence: TGTGCCAGCAGCCCCCCGGGACTAGCGGGACGGGCTGAGCAGTTCTTC. This translates into CASSPPGLAGRAEQFF. The full variable domain, rest sourced from reference TRBV7-9 and TRBJ2-1, is DTGVSQNPRHKITKRGQNVTFRCDPISEHNRLYWYRQTLGQGPEFLTYFQNEAQLEKSRLLSDRFSAERPKGSFSTLEIQRTEQGDSAMYLCASSPPGLAGRAEQFFGPGTRLTVL.

DNA of the CDR3: TGTGCCAGCAGCTTGGCCCGTAATTCACCCCTCCACTTT. It codes for CASSLARNSPLHF. The chain uses TRBV5-4 and TRBJ1-6; D not certain. V lost 0 bases and J lost 6, with 4 bases in between. Per germline, CDR1 SGHNT and CDR2 YYREEE (reference sequence). The CDR3 length is 13 residues.

This rearrangement joins TRBV2 to TRBJ1-1; 7 nucleotides match TRBD1. In germline, CDR1 is SNHLY, CDR2 FYNNEI. V shed 1 base, J shed 5 bases, and the junction held 7 bases outside the gene matches. The CDR3 is 15 residues long. The DNA of the CDR3 is TGTGCCAGCAGTGAAGAGTTGGGACAGCTGACTGAAGCTTTCTTT. This codes for CASSEELGQLTEAFF.

V and J are TRBV18 and TRBJ2-7, with D unresolved. Trimming took off 1 base at V and 2 bases at J, with 12 bases between the two ends. The CDR3 is made up of 15 amino acids. Germline CDR1 reads KGHSH; CDR2 reads LQKENI. The CDR3 DNA reads as TGTGCCAGCTCACCACGTGCGGCAAGAACCTACGAGCAGTACTTC. As protein: CASSPRAARTYEQYF.

This clone has more than one count but fewer than ten. V gene TRBV4-3 combines with J gene TRBJ2-1; possible D gene TRBD1, 6 bases. This CDR3 has 16 amino acids. The V and J ends lost 4 bases and 2 bases respectively, with 15 bases between them. Germline values: CDR1 LGHNA, CDR2 YSLEER. The chain's CDR3 is CASSLHSQGTYNEQFF. The CDR3 DNA reads as TGCGCCAGCAGCCTGCACTCACAGGGCACCTACAATGAGCAGTTCTTC.

This sequence joins TRBV30 and TRBJ2-7; D gene ambiguous. This CDR3 is 11 amino acids long. Trimming removed 1 base at V and 3 bases at J, with 4 bases between. CDR1 and CDR2 (germline): GTSNPN, SVGIG (reference sequence). CDR3 protein: CAWSDYYEQYF. As DNA, the CDR3 is TGTGCCTGGAGTGACTACTACGAGCAGTACTTC.

This clone is large by share. The chain joins TRBV11-2 to TRBJ1-1, with D tentatively TRBD1 (6 bases). Germline V gives CDR1 SGHAT, CDR2 FQNNGV. The CDR3 is 14 residues long. Trimming took off 2 bases at V and 0 bases at J, with 7 bases between the two ends. The CDR3 bases are TGTGCCAGCAGCTTATCAGGGGTGAACACTGAAGCTTTCTTT. Translating gives CASSLSGVNTEAFF.

The rearrangement uses TRBV30 and TRBJ2-6; the D is unclear. This CDR3 is 16 amino acids long. V lost 3 bases and J lost 5, with 17 bases in between. The V gene's germline CDR1 is GTSNPN and CDR2 SVGIG (reference sequence). DNA of the CDR3: TGTGCCTGGAGAAACGCGCGTCAAAGTCGGGCCAACGTCCTGACTTTC. Translated: CAWRNARQSRANVLTF.

CDR3 in DNA: TGTGCCAGCAGTGAAGACTGGCGGGGGGGCCTTAATGAGCAGTTCTTC. Translating gives CASSEDWRGGLNEQFF. The rearrangement uses TRBV6-1 and TRBJ2-1; the match to TRBD2 covers 9 bases. Trimming took 1 base from V and 7 from J; bases not matched to a gene: 8. Per the germline V gene, CDR1 is MNHNS and CDR2 is SASEGT. The CDR3 has 16 residues.

This chain connects TRBV6-5 to TRBJ2-2; D is tentatively TRBD1 or TRBD2 (5 bases each). The CDR3 spans 15 residues. V lost 2 bases and J lost 4, with 11 bases in between. Per the germline V gene, CDR1 is MNHEY and CDR2 is SVGAGI. The CDR3 sequence: CASSYGGVGTGELFF. The CDR3 bases are TGTGCCAGCAGTTACGGGGGAGTCGGCACCGGGGAGCTGTTTTTT.

This clone has only one observation. J is TRBJ2-3 and V is TRBV6-5; unclear D gene. The CDR3 loop spans 14 amino acids. V shed 6 bases and J shed 2 bases, with 12 bases lying between them. From germline, CDR1 is MNHEY and CDR2 SVGAGI. The CDR3 sequence is CASRTEWTTDTQYF. DNA of the CDR3: TGTGCCAGCAGGACCGAATGGACCACAGATACGCAGTATTTT.

This clone was counted between two and nine times. V and J are TRBV19 and TRBJ1-5; possibly TRBD1 for D (5 bases). Trimming pared 5 bases from V and 9 bases from J, leaving 11 bases between. Germline V gene data show CDR1 as LNHDA and CDR2 as SQIVND (reference sequence). This CDR3 spans 12 amino acids. CDR3 coding DNA: TGTGCCAGTAGTCAGGGATTACGGCCCCAGCATTTT. This gives the protein CASSQGLRPQHF.

The chain couples TRBV6-5 to TRBJ2-3, with D uncertain. This CDR3 is built from 13 residues. The V end was cut by 2 bases, the J end by 5 bases, with 8 bases between. The germline V gene has CDR1 MNHEY and CDR2 SVGAGI. CDR3 in amino acids: CASSYKLGDTQYF. DNA of the CDR3: TGTGCCAGCAGTTACAAACTTGGAGATACGCAGTATTTT.